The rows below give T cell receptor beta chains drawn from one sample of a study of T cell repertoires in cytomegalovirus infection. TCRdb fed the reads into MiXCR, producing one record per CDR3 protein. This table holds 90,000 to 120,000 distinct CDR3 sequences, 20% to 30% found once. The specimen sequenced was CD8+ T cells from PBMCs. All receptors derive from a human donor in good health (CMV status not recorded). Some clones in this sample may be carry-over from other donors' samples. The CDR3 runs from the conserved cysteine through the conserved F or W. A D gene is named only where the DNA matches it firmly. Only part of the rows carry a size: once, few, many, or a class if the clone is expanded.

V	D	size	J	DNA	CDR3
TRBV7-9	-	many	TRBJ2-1	TGTGCCAGCAGCTTAGAACGGAGCAATGAGCAGTTCTTC	CASSLERSNEQFF
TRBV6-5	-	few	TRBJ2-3	TGTGCCAGCAGTACGGGTCTTCGCACAGATACGCAGTATTTT	CASSTGLRTDTQYF
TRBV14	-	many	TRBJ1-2	TGTGCCAGCAGCCCCCCACCAGGCTTGTTAGCTAACTATGGCTACACCTTC	CASSPPPGLLANYGYTF
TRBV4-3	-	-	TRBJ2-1	TGCGCCAGCAGCCAAGATTCGGTGGTAGCCGGGCGGGGCTACTCCTACAATGAGCAGTTCTTC	CASSQDSVVAGRGYSYNEQFF
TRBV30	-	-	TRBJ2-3	TGTGCCTGGGGAGGTGGACCTCCAACGACAGATACGCAGTATTTT	CAWGGGPPTTDTQYF
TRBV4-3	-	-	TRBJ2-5	TGCGCCAGCAGCCAAGATCGTTTTCGACGGGAGACCCAGTACTTC	CASSQDRFRRETQYF
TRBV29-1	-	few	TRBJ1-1	TGCAGCGTTTGGGACGGGAAAGCTTTCTTT	CSVWDGKAFF
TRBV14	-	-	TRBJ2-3	TGTGCCAGCAGCGTCGGGACGGCTAGCACAGATACGCAGTATTTT	CASSVGTASTDTQYF
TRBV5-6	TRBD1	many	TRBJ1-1	TGTGCCAGCAGCACCCCGGGACAGCAAGCTTTCTTT	CASSTPGQQAFF
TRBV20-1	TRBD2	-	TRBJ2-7	TGCAGTGCTAAGCGGGGGATAAACGAGCAGTACTTC	CSAKRGINEQYF
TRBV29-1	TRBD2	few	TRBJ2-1	TGCAGCGTTGACGGCCCGGGGGGGGTAAATGAGCAGTTCTTC	CSVDGPGGVNEQFF
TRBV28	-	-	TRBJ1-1	TGTGCCAGCCAGATGGGAAGGGGCACTGAAGCTTTCTTT	CASQMGRGTEAFF
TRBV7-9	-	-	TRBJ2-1	TGTGCCAGCAGCCCGGACTTTAGTACCTACAATGAGCAGTTCTTC	CASSPDFSTYNEQFF
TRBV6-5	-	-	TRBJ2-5	TGTGCCAGCAGTTACTCTCACAGGGCTAAGACCCAGTACTTC	CASSYSHRAKTQYF
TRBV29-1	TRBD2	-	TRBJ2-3	TGCAGCGTTGGAGGACTAGCGGGAGTATCTAGCACAGATACGCAGTATTTT	CSVGGLAGVSSTDTQYF
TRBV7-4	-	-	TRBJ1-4	TGTGCCAGCAGCGAAGACCGAGAAAAACTGTTTTTT	CASSEDREKLFF
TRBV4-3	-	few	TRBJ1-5	TGCGCCAGCAGCCAGGACAGTAATCAGCCCCAGCATTTT	CASSQDSNQPQHF
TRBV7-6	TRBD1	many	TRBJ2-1	TGTGCCAGCAGCTTAGAAGAGGGGGCCCGCAATGAGCAGTTCTTC	CASSLEEGARNEQFF
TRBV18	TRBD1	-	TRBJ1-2	TGTGCCAGCTCACCATCCGGGACAGGGTTGTCTGATGGCTACACCTTC	CASSPSGTGLSDGYTF
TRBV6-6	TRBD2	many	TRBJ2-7	TGTGCCAGCAGTCCAGTAATAGCGGGAGGGCCTGACGAGCAGTACTTC	CASSPVIAGGPDEQYF
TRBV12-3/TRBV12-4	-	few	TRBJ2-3	TGTGCCAGCTCTCAGACAGGTTTGGGGCCAGATACGCAGTATTTT	CASSQTGLGPDTQYF
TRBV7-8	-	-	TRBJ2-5	TGTGCCAGCAGCTTAGATCGGCTCACCCCGGGGCAAGAGACCCAGTACTTC	CASSLDRLTPGQETQYF
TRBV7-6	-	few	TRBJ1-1	TGTGCCAGCAGCTTGGCCGAGGGCTGGGGAACTGAAGCTTTCTTT	CASSLAEGWGTEAFF
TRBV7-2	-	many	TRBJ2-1	TGTGCCAGCAGCCTCGACCAGGGAAGGGCCAATGAGCAGTTCTTC	CASSLDQGRANEQFF
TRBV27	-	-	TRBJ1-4	TGTGCCAGCAGTTTTGCCGGGACGGTTAATGAAAAACTGTTTTTT	CASSFAGTVNEKLFF
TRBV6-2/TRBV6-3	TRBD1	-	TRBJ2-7	TGTGCCAGCAGTTCCAAGGACAGGTTTACATCCTACGAGCAGTACTTC	CASSSKDRFTSYEQYF
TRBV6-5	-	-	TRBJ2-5	TGTGCCAGCAGTTCCTTTCTAAAGAAGGAGGGGTGGGAGACCCAGTACTTC	CASSSFLKKEGWETQYF
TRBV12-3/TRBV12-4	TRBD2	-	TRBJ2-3	TGTGCCAGCAGCAGAGGACTAGATCTTACCCAGTATTTT	CASSRGLDLTQYF
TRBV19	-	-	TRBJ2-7	TGTGCCAGTAGTTTGACTGCGGCCTACGAGCAGTACTTC	CASSLTAAYEQYF
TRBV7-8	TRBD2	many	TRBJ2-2	TGTGCCAGCAGCTACATAGCGGGAGGGCCGGGTACCGGGGAGCTGTTTTTT	CASSYIAGGPGTGELFF
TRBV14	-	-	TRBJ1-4	TGTGCCAGCAGCCAAGAAGGCAGAACTAATGAAAAACTGTTTTTT	CASSQEGRTNEKLFF
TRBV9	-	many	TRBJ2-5	TGTGCCAGCAGCGTAGAGGGCAGTGAAGAGACCCAGTACTTC	CASSVEGSEETQYF
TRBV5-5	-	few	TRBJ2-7	TGTGCCAGCAGCTTGTTAGGGGGGACCTACGAGCAGTACTTC	CASSLLGGTYEQYF
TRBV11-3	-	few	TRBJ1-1	TGTGCCAGCAGCTTAGACCCGACAGGTGAAGCTTTCTTT	CASSLDPTGEAFF
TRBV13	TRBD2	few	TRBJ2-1	TGTGCCAGCAGCGGGTTGACTAGCGGGAAATACAATGAGCAGTTCTTC	CASSGLTSGKYNEQFF
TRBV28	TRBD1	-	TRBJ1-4	TGTGCCAGCAGTTTATCCTCACAGGGGGATGATGAAAAACTGTTTTTT	CASSLSSQGDDEKLFF
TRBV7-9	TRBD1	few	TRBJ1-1	TGTGCCAGCAGGGACAGGGGGTCGAACACTGAAGCTTTCTTT	CASRDRGSNTEAFF
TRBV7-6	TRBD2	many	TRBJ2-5	TGTGCCAGCAGAATGATAGCGGGGACACAAGAGACCCAGTACTTC	CASRMIAGTQETQYF
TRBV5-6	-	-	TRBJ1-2	TGTGCCAGCAGCTTGGACGGGGAAGGTGGCTACACCTTC	CASSLDGEGGYTF
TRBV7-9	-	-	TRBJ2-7	TGTGCCAGCTGCCCCCCCAGTTACGAGCAGTACTTC	CASCPPSYEQYF
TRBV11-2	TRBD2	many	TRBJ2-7	TGTGCCAACGGGCCTAGCGGCTCCTACGAGCAGTACTTC	CANGPSGSYEQYF
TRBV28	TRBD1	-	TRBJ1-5	TGTGCCAGCAGGATGACAGGGGGCGGTCAGCCCCAGCATTTT	CASRMTGGGQPQHF
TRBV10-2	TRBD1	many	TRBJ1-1	TGCGCCAGCACAAACGGCGCAGGGGGAATTTTCAACACTGAAGCTTTCTTT	CASTNGAGGIFNTEAFF
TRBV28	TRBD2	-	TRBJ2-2	TGTGCCAGCAGTTTACCAGCGGGGGGGCCTTCCGGGGAGCTGTTTTTT	CASSLPAGGPSGELFF
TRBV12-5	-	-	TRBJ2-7	TGTGCTTGCCGGGACGGAGCCTACGAGCAGTACTTC	CACRDGAYEQYF
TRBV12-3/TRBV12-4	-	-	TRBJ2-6	TGTGCCAGCAGTTTCCCCCCCTCTGGGGCCAACGTCCTGACTTTC	CASSFPPSGANVLTF
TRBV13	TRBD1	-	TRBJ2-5	TGTGCCAGCAGCACGGACAGGGGCGTAGGGGAGACCCAGTACTTC	CASSTDRGVGETQYF
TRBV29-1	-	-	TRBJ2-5	TGCAGCGTTGGGAGGGCCCCTCAAGAGACCCAGTACTTC	CSVGRAPQETQYF
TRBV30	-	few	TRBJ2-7	TGTGCCTGGAGAGACCCTTACGAGCAGTACTTC	CAWRDPYEQYF
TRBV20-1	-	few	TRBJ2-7	TGCAGTGCTAGAGATCTCGGGGGCGCCTACGAGCAGTACTTC	CSARDLGGAYEQYF
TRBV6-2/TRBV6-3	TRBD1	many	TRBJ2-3	TGTGCCAGCAGGAATAGGGACAGGCGACCCTTGGATACGCAGTATTTT	CASRNRDRRPLDTQYF
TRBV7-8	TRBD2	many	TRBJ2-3	TGTGCCAGCAGCCCGGGACTAGCGGGAGGGCTCGCAGATACGCAGTATTTT	CASSPGLAGGLADTQYF
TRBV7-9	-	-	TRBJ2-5	TGTGCCAGCAGCCTCCAGCCGGGGGAAGAGACCCAGTACTTC	CASSLQPGEETQYF
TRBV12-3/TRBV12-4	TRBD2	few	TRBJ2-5	TGTGCCAGCAGCGCGAGCAGCGGACTAGCGGGAGGCCCCCAGTACTTC	CASSASSGLAGGPQYF
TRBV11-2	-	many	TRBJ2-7	TGTGCCAGCAGCTTAGATCCCGACGTGCGGGCCTACGAGCAGTACTTC	CASSLDPDVRAYEQYF
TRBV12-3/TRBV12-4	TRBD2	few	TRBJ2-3	TGTGCCAGCAGTTACCTAGCGGGAGAGGGGACAGATACGCAGTATTTT	CASSYLAGEGTDTQYF
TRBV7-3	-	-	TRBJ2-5	TGTGCCAGCAGCCTGCCAGCCCAAGAGACCCAGTACTTC	CASSLPAQETQYF